The 29 T cell receptor beta chains below all came from one sample that was sequenced in a study of CD8+ T cells in alopecia areata. After isolation, RNA underwent reverse transcription to generate cDNA as the sequencing template. Clones were read by immunoSEQ multiplex PCR, and TCRdb kept only the in-frame ones, dropping some. The sample lists over 150,000 clones; 53% were seen once. Treatment: oral pan-JAK inhibitor, 5-10 mg twice daily. Sequences were derived from CD8+ T cells sorted from blood, sampled at week 24, from a patient treated with tofacitinib. The origin of the receptors is a human donor with alopecia areata.

With respect to this clone: The identical CDR3 is also encoded by other nucleotide sequences in the sample. The rearrangement uses TRBV4-3 and TRBJ1-1; no clear D gene. The CDR3 has 12 residues. Deletions cut 3 bases from V and 2 bases from J, with 4 bases between. Germline V gives CDR1 LGHNA, CDR2 YSLEER. The CDR3 loop is CASSQGNTEAFF. CDR3 coding DNA: TGCGCCAGCAGCCAGGGTAACACTGAAGCTTTCTTT.

This clone showed up just a few times. The chain carries TRBV28 and TRBJ2-5; D uncertain. CDR1 is MDHEN, CDR2 SYDVKM, per germline. Trimming took 1 base from V and 2 from J, leaving 8 bases between them. This CDR3 region has 14 residues. The CDR3 nucleotides are TGTGCCAGCAGTTTATTGGACGGGCAAGAGACCCAGTACTTC. It yields the protein CASSLLDGQETQYF. The complete variable domain, with remaining parts taken from reference TRBV28 and TRBJ2-5, reads DVKVTQSSRYLVKRTGEKVFLECVQDMDHENMFWYRQDPGLGLRLIYFSYDVKMKEKGDIPEGYSVSREKKERFSLILESASTNQTSMYLCASSLLDGQETQYFGPGTRLLVL.

The V call is TRBV2, the J call TRBJ2-1; 9 positions agree with TRBD2. The CDR3 has 16 residues. Trimming removed 8 bases from V and 8 bases from J; junction bases left unmatched: 16. Germline V gene sequence: CDR1 SNHLY, CDR2 FYNNEI. This CDR3 is CASPSSGGPDGDEQFF. DNA for the CDR3: TGTGCCAGCCCTTCGAGCGGGGGGCCCGATGGGGATGAGCAGTTCTTC.

The chain uses TRBV4-3 and TRBJ1-2, with 9 bases lining up with TRBD1. The ends lost 0 bases at V and 5 bases at J; junction bases unmatched: 10. From germline, CDR1 is LGHNA and CDR2 YSLEER. The CDR3 extends over 17 amino acids. The CDR3 loop is CASSQDRATGGNYGYTF. DNA for the CDR3: TGCGCCAGCAGCCAAGATAGAGCTACAGGGGGCAATTATGGCTACACCTTC.

The sample holds a few counts of this clone. V and J are TRBV29-1 and TRBJ2-1; the D is unclear. The length of the CDR3 is 10 residues. Germline CDR1 SQVTM, CDR2 ANQGSEA. Between the trimmed V and J ends, which lost 7 bases and 6 bases, there was a span of 7 bases. The CDR3 reads CSARTNEQFF. The DNA of the CDR3 is TGCAGCGCCCGGACCAATGAGCAGTTCTTC.

CDR3 bases: TGTGCCTGGAGACAGGGGATGAACACTGAAGCTTTCTTT. This encodes CAWRQGMNTEAFF. The chain links TRBV30 to TRBJ1-1, with 7 bases aligning to TRBD1. Germline values: CDR1 GTSNPN, CDR2 SVGIG (reference sequence). The CDR3 runs 13 residues. Trimming cost V 3 bases and J 0 bases; bases outside gene matches: 1.

The chain has TRBV7-9 and TRBJ1-1, with D unclear. Trimming pared 5 bases from V and 1 base from J, leaving 14 bases between. Germline V CDR1 and CDR2: SEHNR, FQNEAQ (reference sequence). This CDR3 has 15 amino acids. The CDR3 region is CASSPSAHRNTEAFF. CDR3 DNA sequence: TGTGCCAGCAGCCCTAGTGCACATCGGAACACTGAAGCTTTCTTT. Combining the CDR3 with reference TRBV7-9 and TRBJ1-1 gives the whole variable domain DTGVSQNPRHKITKRGQNVTFRCDPISEHNRLYWYRQTLGQGPEFLTYFQNEAQLEKSRLLSDRFSAERPKGSFSTLEIQRTEQGDSAMYLCASSPSAHRNTEAFFGQGTRLTVV.

This clone was counted a few times. V gene TRBV4-3 combines with J gene TRBJ1-5, with TRBD1 identical over 7 bases. Germline V gene lookup returns CDR1 LGHNA and CDR2 YSLEER. The CDR3 contains 15 residues. V trimming: 4 bases; J trimming: 7 bases; junction bases outside the gene matches: 10. The CDR3 DNA reads TGCGCCAGCAGCCGAGACCGGGACAGAGACCAGCCCCAGCATTTT. This gives the protein CASSRDRDRDQPQHF.

The CDR3 is CASSAGTGVAEAFF. CDR3 sequence (DNA): TGTGCCAGCAGCGCCGGGACAGGGGTTGCTGAAGCTTTCTTT. The chain uses TRBV2 and TRBJ1-1, with TRBD1 identical over 10 bases. The CDR3 runs to 14 residues. V trimming: 6 bases; J trimming: 6 bases; junction bases outside the gene matches: 7. CDR1 and CDR2 (germline): SNHLY, FYNNEI.

This clone appeared a single time. The rearrangement links TRBV30 to TRBJ1-2, with D tentatively TRBD1 (5 bases). V lost 1 base and J lost 7, with 13 bases in between. The CDR3 sequence is 13 residues long. The germline CDR1 and CDR2 sequences are GTSNPN and SVGIG (reference sequence). The CDR3 is CAWSALRGTGYTF. The CDR3 DNA reads as TGTGCCTGGAGTGCCCTTAGAGGGACTGGCTACACCTTC.

The J gene is TRBJ2-2, the V gene TRBV18; TRBD1 aligns across 7 bases. With V trimmed by 2 bases and J by 4 bases, 4 bases remained unmatched. Germline V gives CDR1 KGHSH, CDR2 LQKENI. CDR3 length equals 15 residues. The CDR3 sequence is CASSPDRVATGELFF. The CDR3 region has the DNA TGTGCCAGCTCACCAGACAGGGTCGCCACCGGGGAGCTGTTTTTT.

The chain couples TRBV29-1 to TRBJ2-7; 13 bases fit TRBD2. With V trimmed by 2 bases and J by 4 bases, 2 bases remained unmatched. Per the germline V gene, CDR1 is SQVTM and CDR2 is ANQGSEA. CDR3 length equals 14 residues. The CDR3 DNA reads as TGCAGCGTTGAAAAGACTAGCGGGGGGTACGAGCAGTACTTC. Translating gives CSVEKTSGGYEQYF.

The J gene is TRBJ2-7, the V gene TRBV30; 7 nucleotides line up with TRBD1. The CDR3 totals 13 residues. Germline V gene sequence: CDR1 GTSNPN, CDR2 SVGIG (reference sequence). The V segment lost 2 bases and the J segment 5 bases; nucleotides outside the gene matches: 6. The CDR3 is CAWSTNRGDEQYF. CDR3 bases: TGTGCCTGGAGTACGAACAGGGGAGACGAGCAGTACTTC.

CDR3 loop: CAWSITIHEQYF. The CDR3 region has the DNA TGTGCCTGGAGTATCACGATCCACGAGCAGTACTTC. The chain couples TRBV30 to TRBJ2-7; D ambiguous. Germline V gives CDR1 GTSNPN, CDR2 SVGIG (reference sequence). This CDR3 region has 12 residues. V lost 2 bases to trimming and J lost 5 bases, with 10 bases between them.

There are a few counts of this clone. The rearrangement uses TRBV28 and TRBJ2-7; 10 bases are a match to TRBD2. CDR1 and CDR2 (germline): MDHEN, SYDVKM. V was pared by 5 bases and J by 1 base, with 2 bases of the junction left unmatched. This CDR3 spans 14 amino acids. CDR3 DNA: TGTGCCAGCAGTAATAGCGGGGGGTCCTACGAGCAGTACTTC. This translates into CASSNSGGSYEQYF.

This sequence joins TRBV7-2 and TRBJ1-1; D is undetermined. This CDR3 has 16 amino acids. V was clipped by 5 bases and J by 0 bases, with 16 bases between them. Germline V gene lookup returns CDR1 SGHTA and CDR2 FQGNSA. For the CDR3, the DNA is TGTGCCAGCAGCCCACGAGGGAGTACGATGAACACTGAAGCTTTCTTT. Its protein product is CASSPRGSTMNTEAFF.

The rearrangement joins TRBV7-2 to TRBJ2-7; 7 positions agree with TRBD1. V was clipped by 7 bases and J by 3 bases; unmatched bases: 21. The CDR3 length is 18 residues. Looked up from germline, CDR1 is SGHTA and CDR2 is FQGNSA. This chain's CDR3 is CASNLETTGQGRSYEQYF. As DNA, the CDR3 is TGTGCCAGCAACCTGGAGACGACAGGGCAGGGTCGGAGCTACGAGCAGTACTTC.

Only a few counts were recorded for this clone. The chain carries TRBV6-4 and TRBJ2-3; perhaps D is TRBD1 or TRBD2 (7 bases each). V was cut by 6 bases and J by 1 base, with 14 bases left in between. Germline values: CDR1 MRHNA, CDR2 SNTAGT. The CDR3 loop spans 15 amino acids. CDR3 nucleotide sequence: TGTGCCAGCAGCCGGGACAGCGGGGGCACAGATACGCAGTATTTT. Its translation is CASSRDSGGTDTQYF.

Notes on this clone: The same CDR3 also results from other DNA sequences found in this sample. This rearrangement joins TRBV27 to TRBJ2-2; D possibly corresponds to TRBD1 (5 bases). Trimming stripped 6 bases from V and 7 bases from J, with 6 bases between. This CDR3 is built from 11 residues. The germline CDR1 and CDR2 sequences are MNHEY and SMNVEV (reference sequence). The CDR3 is CASSQGGELFF. CDR3 nucleotide sequence: TGTGCCAGCAGCCAGGGCGGGGAGCTGTTTTTT.

This chain links TRBV11-2 with TRBJ2-4, with TRBD1 matching 7 bases. Trimming took 4 bases from V and 2 from J; bases not matched to a gene: 8. The germline gives CDR1 SGHAT, CDR2 FQNNGV. The CDR3 covers 16 residues. CDR3 loop: CASSSVTGFPKNIQYF. In DNA form, the CDR3 reads TGTGCCAGCAGCTCGGTGACAGGGTTCCCCAAAAACATTCAGTACTTC.

The chain carries TRBV27 and TRBJ2-1; 10 bases are a match to TRBD2. The trim removed 2 bases at V and 9 bases at J, leaving 1 base unmatched. The length of the CDR3 is 13 residues. Germline values: CDR1 MNHEY, CDR2 SMNVEV (reference sequence). CDR3 nucleotides: TGTGCCAGCAGTTTACTAGCGGGGGCTGAGCAGTTCTTC. Amino acids: CASSLLAGAEQFF.

V and J are TRBV27 and TRBJ1-2, with D possibly TRBD1 on 5 matching bases. The CDR3 has 14 amino acids. The ends were cut back, 5 bases at V and 5 bases at J, with 15 bases in the middle. Germline values: CDR1 MNHEY, CDR2 SMNVEV (reference sequence). As DNA, the CDR3 is TGTGCCAGCAGTCCGGCCCCGGGGCGATATGGCTACACCTTC. This gives the protein CASSPAPGRYGYTF.

This clone showed up just once. This sequence may be a read error, since a much larger clone differs from it by one base. Since the CDR3 does not end with the conserved phenylalanine or tryptophan, this likely comes from a read error. The V gene is TRBV6-6, the J gene TRBJ1-2; no reliable D call. The germline CDR1 and CDR2 sequences are MNHNY and SVGAGI (reference sequence). This CDR3 is 13 amino acids long. The CDR3 sequence: CASREGQPGGYTL. DNA for the CDR3: TGCGCCAGCAGAGAAGGGCAGCCGGGGGGCTACACCCTC.

The rearrangement links TRBV5-6 to TRBJ1-6; a weak D match, TRBD1 (5 bases). V was shortened by 4 bases and J by 7 bases, with 9 bases between the two germline ends. The CDR3 is 13 amino acids. CDR1 is SGHDT and CDR2 is YYEEEE in the germline V gene. CDR3 in amino acids: CASSPWGNSPLHF. The DNA for the CDR3 is TGTGCCAGCAGCCCTTGGGGGAATTCACCCCTCCACTTT.

In DNA form, the CDR3 reads TGTGCCAGCAGTGACCGCTACGAGCAGTACTTC. Amino acid sequence: CASSDRYEQYF. The chain recombines TRBV2 with TRBJ2-7; D is undetermined. Per the germline V gene, CDR1 is SNHLY and CDR2 is FYNNEI. This CDR3 comprises 11 residues. With 3 bases removed from V and 3 bases from J, the gap between germline ends came to 3 bases. Combining the CDR3 with reference TRBV2 and TRBJ2-7 gives the whole variable domain EPEVTQTPSHQVTQMGQEVILRCVPISNHLYFYWYRQILGQKVEFLVSFYNNEISEKSEIFDDQFSVERPDGSNFTLKIRSTKLEDSAMYFCASSDRYEQYFGPGTRLTVT.

The rearrangement joins TRBV29-1 to TRBJ2-7; unclear D gene. This CDR3 contains 12 residues. Germline V CDR1 and CDR2: SQVTM, ANQGSEA. The V and J ends lost 3 bases and 2 bases respectively, with 8 bases between them. The DNA of the CDR3 is TGCAGCGTTGAGCTAGGGACCTACGAGCAGTACTTC. Residues: CSVELGTYEQYF.

This chain joins TRBV5-1 and TRBJ1-1; 8 positions agree with TRBD1. Germline V gene lookup returns CDR1 SGHRS and CDR2 YFSETQ. The CDR3 is 18 residues long. The V and J ends lost 1 base and 0 bases, in that order; junction bases with no gene match: 11. In DNA form, the CDR3 reads TGCGCCAGCAGCTTGTGGGGGACAGGCGAAGACCTGAACACTGAAGCTTTCTTT. It encodes CASSLWGTGEDLNTEAFF.

J is TRBJ2-2 and V is TRBV5-1, with unresolved D. Germline loops: CDR1 SGHRS, CDR2 YFSETQ. The CDR3 length is 15 residues. Trimming stripped 4 bases from V and 3 bases from J, with 13 bases between. The CDR3 DNA reads TGCGCCAGCAGCCTAGGGCAGGTGCACACCGGGGAGCTGTTTTTT. This translates into CASSLGQVHTGELFF.

The chain employs TRBV5-6 and TRBJ1-2; the D is unclear. Germline V gene data show CDR1 as SGHDT and CDR2 as YYEEEE. This CDR3 has 13 residues. V lost 2 bases and J lost 4, with 9 bases in between. The CDR3 DNA reads TGTGCCAGCAGCTTAAATGGGGTCTATGGCTACACCTTC. Translation gives CASSLNGVYGYTF.